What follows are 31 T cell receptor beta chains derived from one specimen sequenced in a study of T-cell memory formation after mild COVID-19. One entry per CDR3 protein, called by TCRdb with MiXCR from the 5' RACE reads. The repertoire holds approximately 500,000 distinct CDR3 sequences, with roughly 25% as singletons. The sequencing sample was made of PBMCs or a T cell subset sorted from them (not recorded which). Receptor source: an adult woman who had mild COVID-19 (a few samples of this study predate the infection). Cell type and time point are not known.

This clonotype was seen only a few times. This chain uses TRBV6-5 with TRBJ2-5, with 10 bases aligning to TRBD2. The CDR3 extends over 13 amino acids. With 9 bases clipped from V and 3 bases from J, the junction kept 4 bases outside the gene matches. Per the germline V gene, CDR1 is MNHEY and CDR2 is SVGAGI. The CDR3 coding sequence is TGTGCCAGTAGCGGGGGGCCTGAAGAGACCCAGTACTTC. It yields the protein CASSGGPEETQYF.

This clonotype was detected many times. The CDR3 coding sequence is TGCGCCAGCAGCCTGGGACTAAACACAGATACGCAGTATTTT. Its translation is CASSLGLNTDTQYF. V is TRBV5-1 and J is TRBJ2-3; 7 bases match TRBD2. Germline loops: CDR1 SGHRS, CDR2 YFSETQ. The CDR3 loop spans 14 amino acids. With V trimmed by 4 bases and J by 2 bases, 4 bases remained unmatched.

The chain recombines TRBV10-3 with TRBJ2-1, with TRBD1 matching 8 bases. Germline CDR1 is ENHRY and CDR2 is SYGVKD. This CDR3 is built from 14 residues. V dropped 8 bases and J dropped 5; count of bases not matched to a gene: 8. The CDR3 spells CAIGGQDFHNEQFF. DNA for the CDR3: TGTGCCATCGGGGGACAGGATTTCCACAATGAGCAGTTCTTC.

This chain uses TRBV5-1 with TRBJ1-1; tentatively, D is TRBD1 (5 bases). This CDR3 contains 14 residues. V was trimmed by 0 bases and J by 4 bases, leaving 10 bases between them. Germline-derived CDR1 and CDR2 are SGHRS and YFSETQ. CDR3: CASSLAQGSTEAFF. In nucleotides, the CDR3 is TGCGCCAGCAGCTTGGCGCAGGGAAGCACTGAAGCTTTCTTT.

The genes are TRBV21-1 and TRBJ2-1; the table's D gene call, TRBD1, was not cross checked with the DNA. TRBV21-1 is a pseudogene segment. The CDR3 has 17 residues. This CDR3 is CASILGQGKGVPLEQFF. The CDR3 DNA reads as TGTGCCAGCATCCTGGGACAGGGGAAAGGTGTTCCTTTGGAGCAGTTCTTC.

The CDR3 loop reads CASSPRDRGLDPDTQYF. The CDR3 region has the DNA TGCGCCAGCAGCCCGAGGGATCGGGGGTTAGACCCAGATACGCAGTATTTT. This chain joins TRBV4-1 and TRBJ2-3; D perhaps matches TRBD2 (6 bases). Deletions cut 4 bases from V and 4 bases from J, with 21 bases between. Looked up from germline, CDR1 is MGHRA and CDR2 is YSYEKL. The CDR3 is 17 residues long.

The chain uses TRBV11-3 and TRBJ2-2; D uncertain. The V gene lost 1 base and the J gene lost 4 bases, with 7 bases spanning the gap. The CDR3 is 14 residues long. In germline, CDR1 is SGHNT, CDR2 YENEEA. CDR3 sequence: CASSLVYSTGELFF. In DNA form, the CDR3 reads TGTGCCAGCAGCTTAGTATACTCCACCGGGGAGCTGTTTTTT.

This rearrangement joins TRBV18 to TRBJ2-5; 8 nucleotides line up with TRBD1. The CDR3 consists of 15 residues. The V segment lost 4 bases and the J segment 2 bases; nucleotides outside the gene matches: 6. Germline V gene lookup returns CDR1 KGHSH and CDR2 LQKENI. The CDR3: CASSRTYRGQETQYF. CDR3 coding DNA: TGTGCCAGCTCACGCACCTACAGGGGGCAAGAGACCCAGTACTTC.

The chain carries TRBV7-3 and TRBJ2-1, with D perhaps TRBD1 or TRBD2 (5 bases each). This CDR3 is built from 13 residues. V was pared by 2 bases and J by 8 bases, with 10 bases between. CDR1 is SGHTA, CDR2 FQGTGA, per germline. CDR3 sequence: CASSLVRGDEQFF. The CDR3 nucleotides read TGTGCCAGCAGCTTAGTTCGAGGGGATGAGCAGTTCTTC.

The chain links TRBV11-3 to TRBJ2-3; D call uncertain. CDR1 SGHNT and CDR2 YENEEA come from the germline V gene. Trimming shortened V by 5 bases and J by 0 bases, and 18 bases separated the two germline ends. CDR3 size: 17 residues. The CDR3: CASSPMRGSSSTDTQYF. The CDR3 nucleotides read TGTGCCAGCAGCCCGATGAGAGGTTCGTCGAGCACAGATACGCAGTATTTT.

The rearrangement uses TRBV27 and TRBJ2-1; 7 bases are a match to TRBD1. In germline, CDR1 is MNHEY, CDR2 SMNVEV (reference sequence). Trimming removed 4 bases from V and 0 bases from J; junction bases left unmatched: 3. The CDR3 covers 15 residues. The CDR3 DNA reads TGTGCCAGCAGTTGGGGACAGAGCTCCTACAATGAGCAGTTCTTC. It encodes CASSWGQSSYNEQFF.

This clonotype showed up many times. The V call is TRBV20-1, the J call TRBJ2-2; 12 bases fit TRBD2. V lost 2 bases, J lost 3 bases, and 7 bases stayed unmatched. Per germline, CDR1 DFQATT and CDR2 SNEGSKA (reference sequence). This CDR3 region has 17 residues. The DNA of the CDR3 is TGCAGTGCTAGAAAGGCTAGCGGGGGGGCCGACACCGGGGAGCTGTTTTTT. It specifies CSARKASGGADTGELFF.

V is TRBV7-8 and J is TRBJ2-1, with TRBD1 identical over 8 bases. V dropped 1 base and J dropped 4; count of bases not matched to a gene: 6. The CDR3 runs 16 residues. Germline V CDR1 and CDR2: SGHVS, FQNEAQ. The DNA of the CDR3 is TGTGCCAGCAGCTTAGTCCGACAGGGGCGATACAATGAGCAGTTCTTC. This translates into CASSLVRQGRYNEQFF.

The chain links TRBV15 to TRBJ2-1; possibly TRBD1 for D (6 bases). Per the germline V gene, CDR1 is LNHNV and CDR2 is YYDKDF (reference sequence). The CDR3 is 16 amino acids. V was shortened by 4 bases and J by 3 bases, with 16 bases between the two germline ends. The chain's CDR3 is CATSTTEQGVYNEQFF. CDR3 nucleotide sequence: TGTGCCACCAGCACGACGGAACAGGGCGTCTACAATGAGCAGTTCTTC.

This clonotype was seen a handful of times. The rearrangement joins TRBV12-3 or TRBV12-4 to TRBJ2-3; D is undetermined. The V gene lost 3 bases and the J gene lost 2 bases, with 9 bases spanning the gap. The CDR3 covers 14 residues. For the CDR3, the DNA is TGTGCCAGCAGTTTTGTCACAAACACAGATACGCAGTATTTT. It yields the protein CASSFVTNTDTQYF.

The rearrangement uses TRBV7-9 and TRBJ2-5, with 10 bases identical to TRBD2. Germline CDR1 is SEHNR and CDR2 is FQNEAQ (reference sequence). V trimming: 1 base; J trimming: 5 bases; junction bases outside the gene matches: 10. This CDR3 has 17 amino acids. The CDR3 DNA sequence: TGTGCCAGCAGCTTAGGCCTTCTAGCGGGGGCTTGGGAGACCCAGTACTTC. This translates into CASSLGLLAGAWETQYF.

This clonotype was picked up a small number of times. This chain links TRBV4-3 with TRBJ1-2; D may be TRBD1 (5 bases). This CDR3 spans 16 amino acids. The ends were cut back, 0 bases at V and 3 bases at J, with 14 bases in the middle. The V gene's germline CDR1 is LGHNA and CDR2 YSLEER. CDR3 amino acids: CASSQDRRGGYYGYTF. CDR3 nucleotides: TGCGCCAGCAGCCAAGATCGGAGGGGAGGGTACTATGGCTACACCTTC.

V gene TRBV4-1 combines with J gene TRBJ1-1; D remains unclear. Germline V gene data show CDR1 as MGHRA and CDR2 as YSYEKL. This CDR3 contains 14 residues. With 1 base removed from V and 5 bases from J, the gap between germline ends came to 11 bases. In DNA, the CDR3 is TGCGCCAGCAGCCAAGTCCCCGGAAGAACTGAAGCTTTCTTT. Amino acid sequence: CASSQVPGRTEAFF.

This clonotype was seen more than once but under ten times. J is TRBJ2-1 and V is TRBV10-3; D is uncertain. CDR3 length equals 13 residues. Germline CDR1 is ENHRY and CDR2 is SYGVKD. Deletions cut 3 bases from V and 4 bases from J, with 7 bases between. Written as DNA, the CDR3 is TGTGCCATCAGTGACCTAGGTTACAATGAGCAGTTCTTC. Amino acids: CAISDLGYNEQFF.

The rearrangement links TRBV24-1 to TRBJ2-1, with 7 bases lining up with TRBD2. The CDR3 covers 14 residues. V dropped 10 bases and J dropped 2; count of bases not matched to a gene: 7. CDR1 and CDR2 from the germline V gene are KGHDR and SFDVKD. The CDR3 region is CATRSSGTYNEQFF. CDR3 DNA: TGTGCCACTCGATCTAGCGGAACCTACAATGAGCAGTTCTTC.

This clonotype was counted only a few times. DNA of the CDR3: TGTGCCAGCAGTCCGGACAGTCCGCCGACCCAGTACTTC. It encodes CASSPDSPPTQYF. The V and J genes are TRBV28 and TRBJ2-5; a weak D match, TRBD1 (6 bases). V gave up 5 bases and J gave up 7 bases, with 14 bases separating them. Germline assignment: CDR1 MDHEN and CDR2 SYDVKM. CDR3 length equals 13 residues.

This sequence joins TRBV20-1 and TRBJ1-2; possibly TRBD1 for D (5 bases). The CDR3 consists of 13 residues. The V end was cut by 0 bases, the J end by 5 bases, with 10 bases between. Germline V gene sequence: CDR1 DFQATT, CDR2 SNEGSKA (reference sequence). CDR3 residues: CSARDRGGYGYTF. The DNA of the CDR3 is TGCAGTGCTAGAGATCGGGGGGGGTATGGCTACACCTTC.

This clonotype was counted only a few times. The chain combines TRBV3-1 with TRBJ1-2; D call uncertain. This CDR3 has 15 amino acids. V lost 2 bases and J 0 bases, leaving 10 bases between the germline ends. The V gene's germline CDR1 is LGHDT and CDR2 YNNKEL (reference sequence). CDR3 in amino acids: CASSQNRGTNYGYTF. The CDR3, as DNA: TGTGCCAGCAGCCAAAACCGCGGGACTAACTATGGCTACACCTTC.

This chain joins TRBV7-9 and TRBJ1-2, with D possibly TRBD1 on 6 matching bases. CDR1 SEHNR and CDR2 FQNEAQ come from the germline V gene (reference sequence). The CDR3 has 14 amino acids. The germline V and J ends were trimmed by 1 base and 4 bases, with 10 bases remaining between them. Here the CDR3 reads CASSLGQATYGYTF. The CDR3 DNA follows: TGTGCCAGCAGCTTAGGACAGGCAACCTATGGCTACACCTTC. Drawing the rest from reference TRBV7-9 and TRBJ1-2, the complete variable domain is DTGVSQNPRHKITKRGQNVTFRCDPISEHNRLYWYRQTLGQGPEFLTYFQNEAQLEKSRLLSDRFSAERPKGSFSTLEIQRTEQGDSAMYLCASSLGQATYGYTFGSGTRLTVV.

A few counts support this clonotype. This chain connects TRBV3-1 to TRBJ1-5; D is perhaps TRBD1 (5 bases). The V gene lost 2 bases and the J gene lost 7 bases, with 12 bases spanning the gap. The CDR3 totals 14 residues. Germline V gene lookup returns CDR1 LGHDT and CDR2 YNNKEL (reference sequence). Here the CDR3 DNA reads TGTGCCAGCAGCCAATCAATGGGGCGGCAGCCCCAGCATTTT. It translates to CASSQSMGRQPQHF.

The CDR3 here is CASAIWGGHDEQYF. The CDR3, as DNA: TGCGCCAGCGCGATCTGGGGAGGGCATGACGAGCAGTACTTC. The rearrangement links TRBV5-1 to TRBJ2-7; 7 bases align to TRBD2. This CDR3 contains 14 residues. Germline V CDR1 and CDR2: SGHRS, YFSETQ. The V segment lost 7 bases and the J segment 5 bases; nucleotides outside the gene matches: 12.

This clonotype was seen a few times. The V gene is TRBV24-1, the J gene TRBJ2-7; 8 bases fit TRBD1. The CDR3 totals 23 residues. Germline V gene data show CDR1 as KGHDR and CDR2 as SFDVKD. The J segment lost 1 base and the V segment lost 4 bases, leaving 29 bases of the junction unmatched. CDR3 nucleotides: TGTGCCACCAGTGACCCCCCGCAACGAGGACAGGGACGAAGCGAGCAAGGTTCCTACGAGCAGTACTTC. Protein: CATSDPPQRGQGRSEQGSYEQYF.

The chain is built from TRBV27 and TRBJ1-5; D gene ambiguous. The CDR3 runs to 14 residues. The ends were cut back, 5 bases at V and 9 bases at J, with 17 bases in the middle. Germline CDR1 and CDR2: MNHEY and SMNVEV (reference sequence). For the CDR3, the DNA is TGTGCCAGCAGTCATACAGTCACCCTCGGGCCCCAGCATTTT. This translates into CASSHTVTLGPQHF.

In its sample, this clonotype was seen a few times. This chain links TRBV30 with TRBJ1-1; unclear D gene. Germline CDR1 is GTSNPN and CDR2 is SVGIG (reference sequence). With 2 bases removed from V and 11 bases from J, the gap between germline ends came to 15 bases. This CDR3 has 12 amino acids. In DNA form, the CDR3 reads TGTGCCTGGAGTATCGCGAGCCGGACGGCTTTCTTT. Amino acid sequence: CAWSIASRTAFF.

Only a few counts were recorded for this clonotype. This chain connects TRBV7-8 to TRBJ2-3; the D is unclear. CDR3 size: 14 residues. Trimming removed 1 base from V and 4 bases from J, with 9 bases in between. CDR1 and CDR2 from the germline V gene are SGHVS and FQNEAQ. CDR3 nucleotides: TGTGCCAGCAGCTTAGAGGCCACCTCAGATACGCAGTATTTT. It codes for CASSLEATSDTQYF.

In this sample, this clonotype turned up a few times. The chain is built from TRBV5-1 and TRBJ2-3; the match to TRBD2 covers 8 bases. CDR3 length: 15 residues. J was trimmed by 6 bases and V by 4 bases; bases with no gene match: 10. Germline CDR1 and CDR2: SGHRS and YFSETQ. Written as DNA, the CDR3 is TGCGCCAGCAGCCCCGGGGGGGCACGGTCGGATACGCAGTATTTT. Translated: CASSPGGARSDTQYF.